This T cell receptor (beta chain) was identified during a study of beta chain features in type 1 diabetes. Germline values: CDR1 SQVTM, CDR2 ANQGSEA. Trimming at V came to 8 bases and at J to 5 bases, leaving 12 bases not matched to a gene. The CDR3 consists of 14 residues. There are a few counts of this clone. Expressed TCRB transcripts were sequenced after all isolated RNA was converted to cDNA. The table came from immunoSEQ multiplex PCR; TCRdb's copy has only in-frame clones and leaves some out. Seen here are under 800,000 clones, roughly a sixth observed once, and the top ten hold 0.093%. This sequence was found in a man in his late teens or twenties in good health. The V call is TRBV29-1, the J call TRBJ2-5; TRBD1 matches 9 bases. Sequencing was carried out using naive CD4+ T cells from blood. DNA for the CDR3: TGCAGCCTTGGACAGGGGTGGTCGATGGAGACCCAGTACTTC. Translation gives CSLGQGWSMETQYF. Combining the CDR3 with reference TRBV29-1 and TRBJ2-5 gives the whole variable domain SAVISQKPSRDICQRGTSLTIQCQVDSQVTMMFWYRQQPGQSLTLIATANQGSEATYESGFVIDKFPISRPNLTFSTLTVSNMSPEDSSIYLCSLGQGWSMETQYFGPGTRLLVL.